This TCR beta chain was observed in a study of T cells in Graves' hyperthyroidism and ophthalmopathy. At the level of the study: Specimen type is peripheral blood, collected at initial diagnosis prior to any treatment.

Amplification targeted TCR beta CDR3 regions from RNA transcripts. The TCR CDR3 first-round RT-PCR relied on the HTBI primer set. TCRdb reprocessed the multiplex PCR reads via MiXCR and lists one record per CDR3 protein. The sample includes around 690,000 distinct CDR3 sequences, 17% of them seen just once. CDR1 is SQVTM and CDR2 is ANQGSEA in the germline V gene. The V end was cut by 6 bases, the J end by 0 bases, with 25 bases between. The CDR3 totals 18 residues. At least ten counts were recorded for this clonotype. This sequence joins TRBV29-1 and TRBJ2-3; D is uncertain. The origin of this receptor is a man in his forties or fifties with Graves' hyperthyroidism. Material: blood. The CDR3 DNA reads TGCAGCGTGACTGAATGGCGAGCTTTCCTCTATAGCACAGATACGCAGTATTTT. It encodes CSVTEWRAFLYSTDTQYF.